This T cell receptor beta chain was sequenced for a study of shared clonotypes between healthy human individuals. Here immunoSEQ multiplex PCR was the method, and the copy in TCRdb shows in-frame clones only, minus some. The table includes more than 2 million clones, 85% to 95% detected once. V shed 2 bases and J shed 4 bases, with 13 bases lying between them. Per the germline V gene, CDR1 is WNHNN and CDR2 is SYGVQD (reference sequence). The CDR3 sequence is 15 residues long. This TCR was recovered from a man between 18 and 29 years old in good health. Material for sequencing was naive CD4+ T cells sorted from blood. Subset indicated: CD45RA+ positively selected. The V call is TRBV10-1, the J call TRBJ2-3; D perhaps matches TRBD2 (6 bases). Written as DNA, the CDR3 is TGCGCCAGCAGTGAGCGGCGGGGAGGAGCAGATACGCAGTATTTT. Its protein is CASSERRGGADTQYF.